This T cell receptor beta chain was identified in a study of cytomegalovirus exposure and HLA in healthy donors. Regarding the study as a whole: Some TCR beta chains (approximately 180 of them) were listed as cytomegalovirus-associated. There were some public TCRs occurring in many donors, but most TCR sequences were rare.

This table comes from immunoSEQ multiplex PCR, and its TCRdb copy is limited to in-frame clones, with some not included. The sample records approximately 72,000 clones, about 93% being singletons. In germline, CDR1 is LNHDA, CDR2 SQIVND (reference sequence). J gave up 1 base and V 6 bases, and 8 bases lay outside the gene matches. The CDR3 runs to 15 residues. On this clone itself: Its antigen is as yet unknown.

The donors were part of the approximately 120-subject validation cohort, which stood apart from the 666-subject first cohort. This chain uses TRBV19 with TRBJ2-5; 7 bases line up with TRBD2. The sequenced material came from PBMCs. This clonotype was obtained from a woman between 18 and 29 years old in good health and CMV-seronegative. The DNA of the CDR3 is TGTGCCAGTAGCGCGCGCCCGGGGGGCCAAGAGACCCAGTACTTC. As protein: CASSARPGGQETQYF.